In its sample, the clone carrying this T cell receptor beta chain was seen a few times. This sample was included in a study of blood T cell repertoires in COVID-19. Study-level background: Material from acute and convalescent COVID-19 was sourced from the United States, Italy and Spain.

The CDR3 sequence is 15 residues long. Trimming removed 4 bases from V and 2 bases from J, with 12 bases in between. Germline CDR1 and CDR2: ENHRY and SYGVKD. Original processing notes: Nucleated cell counts were estimated from reference gene primer amplification. Assay: immunoSEQ multiplex PCR; the TCRdb copy retains only in-frame clones and omits some. V and J calls and clone size are given by that table; D and trimming were obtained from the DNA. The table lists 53,000 or so clones, about 77% of them singletons, with around 43% in the top ten. This chain joins TRBV10-3 and TRBJ2-1, with D possibly being TRBD2 (6 bases). Sequenced: peripheral blood. This TCR was recovered from a man aged 65 to 79 with active or convalescent COVID-19. CDR3 protein: CAISGTGEPYNEQFF. Written as DNA, the CDR3 is TGTGCCATCAGTGGCACGGGGGAACCCTACAATGAGCAGTTCTTC.